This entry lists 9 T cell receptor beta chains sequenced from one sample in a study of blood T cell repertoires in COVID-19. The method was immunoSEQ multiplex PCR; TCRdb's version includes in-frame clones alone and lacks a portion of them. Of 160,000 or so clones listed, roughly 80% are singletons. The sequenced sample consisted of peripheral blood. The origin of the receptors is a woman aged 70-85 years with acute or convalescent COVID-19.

The CDR3 DNA sequence: TGTGCCAGCAGCTTGGGCAGGGGCACTGAAGCTTTCTTT. It encodes CASSLGRGTEAFF. V gene TRBV5-6 combines with J gene TRBJ1-1; the D gene is possibly TRBD1 (6 bases). This CDR3 contains 13 residues. The V end lost 0 bases, the J end lost 4 bases, and 7 bases lay between the germline ends. Germline CDR1 reads SGHDT; CDR2 reads YYEEEE.

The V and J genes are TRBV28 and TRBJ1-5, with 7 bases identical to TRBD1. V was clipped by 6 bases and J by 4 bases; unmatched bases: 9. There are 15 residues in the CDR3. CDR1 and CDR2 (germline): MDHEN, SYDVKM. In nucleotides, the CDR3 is TGTGCCAGCAGCTCCGTGGTGACAGGGAATCAGCCCCAGCATTTT. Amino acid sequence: CASSSVVTGNQPQHF.

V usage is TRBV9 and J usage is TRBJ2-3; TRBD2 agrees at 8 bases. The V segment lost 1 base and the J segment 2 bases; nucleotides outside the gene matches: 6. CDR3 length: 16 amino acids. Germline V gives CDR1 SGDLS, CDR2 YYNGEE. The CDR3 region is CASSVQAGVFTDTQYF. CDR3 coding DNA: TGTGCCAGCAGCGTACAAGCGGGAGTGTTCACAGATACGCAGTATTTT.

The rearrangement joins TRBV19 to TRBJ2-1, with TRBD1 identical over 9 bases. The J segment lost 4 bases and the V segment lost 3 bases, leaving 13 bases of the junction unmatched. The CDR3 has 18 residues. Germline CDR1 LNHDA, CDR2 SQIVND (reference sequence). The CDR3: CASSIGTGIRTLYNEQFF. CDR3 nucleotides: TGTGCCAGTAGTATCGGGACAGGGATCCGCACCCTGTACAATGAGCAGTTCTTC. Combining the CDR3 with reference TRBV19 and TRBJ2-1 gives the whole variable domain DGGITQSPKYLFRKEGQNVTLSCEQNLNHDAMYWYRQDPGQGLRLIYYSQIVNDFQKGDIAEGYSVSREKKESFPLTVTSAQKNPTAFYLCASSIGTGIRTLYNEQFFGPGTRLTVL.

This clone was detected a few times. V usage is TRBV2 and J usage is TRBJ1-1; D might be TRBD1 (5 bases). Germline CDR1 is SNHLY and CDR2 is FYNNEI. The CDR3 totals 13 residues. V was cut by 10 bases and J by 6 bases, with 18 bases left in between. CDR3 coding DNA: TGTGCCACCTCAGGCAGGGCTGAGTCTGAAGCTTTCTTT. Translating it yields CATSGRAESEAFF. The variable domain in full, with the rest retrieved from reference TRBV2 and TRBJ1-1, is EPEVTQTPSHQVTQMGQEVILRCVPISNHLYFYWYRQILGQKVEFLVSFYNNEISEKSEIFDDQFSVERPDGSNFTLKIRSTKLEDSAMYFCATSGRAESEAFFGQGTRLTVV.

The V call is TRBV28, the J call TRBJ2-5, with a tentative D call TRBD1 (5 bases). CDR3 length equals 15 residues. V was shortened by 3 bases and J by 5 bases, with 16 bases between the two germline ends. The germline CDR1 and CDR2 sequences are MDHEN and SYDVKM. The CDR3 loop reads CASSLATQGRETQYF. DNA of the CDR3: TGTGCCAGCAGTTTGGCAACTCAGGGCCGGGAGACCCAGTACTTC.

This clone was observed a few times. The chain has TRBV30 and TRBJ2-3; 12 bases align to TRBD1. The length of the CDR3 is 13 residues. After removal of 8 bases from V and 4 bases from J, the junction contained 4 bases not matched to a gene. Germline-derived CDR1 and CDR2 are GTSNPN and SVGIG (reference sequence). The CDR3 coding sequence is TGTGCCGCCGGGACAGGGGGCGCAGATACGCAGTATTTT. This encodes CAAGTGGADTQYF.

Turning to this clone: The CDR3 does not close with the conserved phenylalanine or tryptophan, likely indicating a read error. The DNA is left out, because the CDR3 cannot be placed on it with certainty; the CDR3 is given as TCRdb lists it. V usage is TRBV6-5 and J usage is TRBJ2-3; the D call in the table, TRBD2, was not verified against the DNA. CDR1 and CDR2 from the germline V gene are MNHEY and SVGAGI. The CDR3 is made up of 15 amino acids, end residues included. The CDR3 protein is CASSFDSSGGYPSTV.

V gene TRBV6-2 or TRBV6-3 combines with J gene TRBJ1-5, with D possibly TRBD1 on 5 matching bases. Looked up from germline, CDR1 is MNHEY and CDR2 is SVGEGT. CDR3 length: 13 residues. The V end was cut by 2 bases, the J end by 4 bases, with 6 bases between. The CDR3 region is CASSYAGNQPQHF. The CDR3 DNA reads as TGTGCCAGCAGTTACGCAGGGAATCAGCCCCAGCATTTT.